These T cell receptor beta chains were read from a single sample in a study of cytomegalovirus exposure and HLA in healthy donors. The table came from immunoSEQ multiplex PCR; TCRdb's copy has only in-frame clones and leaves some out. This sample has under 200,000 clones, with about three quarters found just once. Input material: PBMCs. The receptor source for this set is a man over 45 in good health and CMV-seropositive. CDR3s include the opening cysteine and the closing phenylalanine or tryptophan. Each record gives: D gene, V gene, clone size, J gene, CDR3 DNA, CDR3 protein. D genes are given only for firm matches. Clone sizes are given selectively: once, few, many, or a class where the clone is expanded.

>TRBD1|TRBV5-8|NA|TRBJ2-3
TGTGCCAGCAGCTTGTTTTCTAGGACAGGGGGCACAGATACGCAGTATTTT
CASSLFSRTGGTDTQYF
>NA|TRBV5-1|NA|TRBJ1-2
TGCGCCAGCAGCTTGGGCGGGCACTATGGCTACACCTTC
CASSLGGHYGYTF
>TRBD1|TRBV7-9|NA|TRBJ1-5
TGTGCCAGCAGCCCCGGGACAGCAAGCAATCAGCCCCAGCATTTT
CASSPGTASNQPQHF
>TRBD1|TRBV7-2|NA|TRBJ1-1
TGTGCCAGCAGCTTCCCCCCCCACAGGGGCATGAACACTGAAGCTTTCTTT
CASSFPPHRGMNTEAFF
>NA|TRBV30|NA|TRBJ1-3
TGTGCCTGGACCTCCGGGACTGGAAACACCATATATTTT
CAWTSGTGNTIYF
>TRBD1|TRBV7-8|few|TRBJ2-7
TGTGCCAGCAGCTTAGCAGGGACAGGGAGCGAGCAGTACTTC
CASSLAGTGSEQYF
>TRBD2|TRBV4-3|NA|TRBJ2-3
TGCGCCAGCAGCCAAGATCGTTCGGGAGGGCAGTATTTT
CASSQDRSGGQYF
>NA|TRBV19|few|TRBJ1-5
TGTGCCAGTAGTGACCTAGGGGGTCAGCCCCAGCATTTT
CASSDLGGQPQHF
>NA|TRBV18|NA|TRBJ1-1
TGTGCCAGCTCCCCGGGGAGCGGGAACACTGAAGCTTTCTTT
CASSPGSGNTEAFF
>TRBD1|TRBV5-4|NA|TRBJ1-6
TGTGCCAGCAGACCACAGGGGGCAGTCAATTCACCCCTCCACTTT
CASRPQGAVNSPLHF
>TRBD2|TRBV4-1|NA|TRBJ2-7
TGCGCCAGCAGCCGGACGGGGGGGCCCTACGAGCAGTACTTC
CASSRTGGPYEQYF
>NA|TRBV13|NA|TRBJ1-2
TGTGCCAGCAGCTTAGGTAGCGCAGGTTTGGGATTTTATGGCTACACCTTC
CASSLGSAGLGFYGYTF
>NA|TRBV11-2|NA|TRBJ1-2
TGTGCCAGCAGCTCAACAGGAAGCTATGGCTACACCTTC
CASSSTGSYGYTF
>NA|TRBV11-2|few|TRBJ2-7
TGTGCCAGCAGCTTATCGGGTGCGCTTACCTACGAGCAGTACTTC
CASSLSGALTYEQYF
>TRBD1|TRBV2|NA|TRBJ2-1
TGTGCCAGCAGTGGACAGGGCCTTAGCTCCTACAATGAGCAGTTCTTC
CASSGQGLSSYNEQFF
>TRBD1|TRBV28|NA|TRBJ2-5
TGTGCCAGCAGTTTCCCGACAGGGAATCGAGAGACCCAGTACTTC
CASSFPTGNRETQYF
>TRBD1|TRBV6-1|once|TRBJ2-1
TGTGCCAGCACCAAAGGACAGGAGGCATACAATGAGCAGTTCTTC
CASTKGQEAYNEQFF
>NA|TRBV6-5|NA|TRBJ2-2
TGTGCCAGCAGTGACCCACAGAGAACCGGGGAGCTGTTTTTT
CASSDPQRTGELFF
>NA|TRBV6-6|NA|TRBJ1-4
TGTGCCAGCAGTTACTCGAAGTCAGGGAAGGGCGAAAAACTGTTTTTT
CASSYSKSGKGEKLFF
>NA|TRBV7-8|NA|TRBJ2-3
TGTGCCAGCAGCTTAGCCCCGACAGCCACAGATACGCAGTATTTT
CASSLAPTATDTQYF
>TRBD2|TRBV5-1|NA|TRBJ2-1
TGCGCCAGCAGCTACTGGGGACTAGCTAGCGGGCAGTTCTTC
CASSYWGLASGQFF
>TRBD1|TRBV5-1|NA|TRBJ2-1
TGCGCCAGCAGCTTGGACAGGGGGCGTGAGCAGTTCTTC
CASSLDRGREQFF
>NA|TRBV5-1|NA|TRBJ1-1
TGCGCCAGCAGTGGGGGGGCAGGAGTAGGCACTGAAGCTTTCTTT
CASSGGAGVGTEAFF
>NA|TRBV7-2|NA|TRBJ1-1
TGTGCCAGCAGCTTAGTTGGGAGGATATACACTGAAGCTTTCTTT
CASSLVGRIYTEAFF
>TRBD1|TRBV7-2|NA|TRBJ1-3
TGTGCCAGCACTCTACGAACAGGGGGAACCCTCTCTGGAAACACCATATATTTT
CASTLRTGGTLSGNTIYF
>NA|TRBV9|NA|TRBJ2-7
TGTGCCAGCAGCGTATTTGCGGACAGTTATTCCTACGAGCAGTACTTC
CASSVFADSYSYEQYF
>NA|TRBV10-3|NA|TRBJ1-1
TGTGCCATCAGTGAGTCGGGCAGGGTGAACACTGAAGCTTTCTTT
CAISESGRVNTEAFF
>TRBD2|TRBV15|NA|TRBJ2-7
TGTGCCACCAGCAGAGATTCGGGGGGACCTCACGAGCAGTACTTC
CATSRDSGGPHEQYF
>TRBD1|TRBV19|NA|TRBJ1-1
TGTGCCAGTAGTATAACAGGGGCTAGGCGTACTGAAGCTTTCTTT
CASSITGARRTEAFF
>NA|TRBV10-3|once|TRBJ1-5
TGTGCCATCGGATTCGGGAATCAGCCCCAGCATTTT
CAIGFGNQPQHF
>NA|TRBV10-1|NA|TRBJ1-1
TGCGCCAGCAGTGATAACGGGGAGTTAACTGAAGCTTTCTTT
CASSDNGELTEAFF
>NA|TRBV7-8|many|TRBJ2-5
TGTGCCAGCAGACTTACACAGAGAAAAGAGACCCAGTACTTC
CASRLTQRKETQYF
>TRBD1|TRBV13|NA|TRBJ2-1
TGTGCCAGCAGCTTGAGGACAGGAAAAGACAATGAGCAGTTCTTC
CASSLRTGKDNEQFF
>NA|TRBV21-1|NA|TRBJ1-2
TGTGCCAATCGCAATTGGGGCGGGAATGGCTACACCTTC
CANRNWGGNGYTF
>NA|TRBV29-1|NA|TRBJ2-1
TGCAGCGTTAGAGGCCTCTATCACAATGAGCAGTTCTTC
CSVRGLYHNEQFF
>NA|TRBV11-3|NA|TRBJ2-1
TGTGCCAGCAGCTTAAACAGGGCATTCTCCTACAATGAGCAGTTCTTC
CASSLNRAFSYNEQFF
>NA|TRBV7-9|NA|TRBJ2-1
TGTGCCAGCAGCTTAATCCAGGGTATCAGCAACAATGAGCAGTTCTTC
CASSLIQGISNNEQFF
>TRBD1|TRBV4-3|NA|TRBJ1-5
TGCGCCAGCAGCCAAACAGGGGGCGGGCAGCCCCAGCATTTT
CASSQTGGGQPQHF
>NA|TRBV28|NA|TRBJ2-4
TGTGCCAGCAGTTTTGTTGGAGAATGGTACTTC
CASSFVGEWYF
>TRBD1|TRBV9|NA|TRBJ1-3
TGTGCCAGCAGCGCCCGGGACAGGGATGGAAACACCATATATTTT
CASSARDRDGNTIYF
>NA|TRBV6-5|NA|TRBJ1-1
TGTGCCAGCAGTGCCAGACAGACAGGCTACTTT
CASSARQTGYF
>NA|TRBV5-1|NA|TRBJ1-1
TGCGCCAGCAGCTCCTGGGGATCAGGGAAGAGGACTGAAGCTTTCTTT
CASSSWGSGKRTEAFF
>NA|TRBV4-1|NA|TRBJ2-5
TGCGCCAGCAGCCAAGATTCACGGCAGGCCGGAGGGACCCAGTACTTC
CASSQDSRQAGGTQYF
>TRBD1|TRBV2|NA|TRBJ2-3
TGTGCCAGCAATCTACAGGGGGCGCGTACAGATACGCAGTATTTT
CASNLQGARTDTQYF
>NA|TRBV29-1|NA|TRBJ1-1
TGCAGCGTAGGCAGGGGACCCCAAGCTTTCTTT
CSVGRGPQAFF
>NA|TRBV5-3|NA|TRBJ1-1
TGTGCCAGAAGCGCAGCAGACCAGGGCTTCTGGAACACTGAAGCTTTCTTT
CARSAADQGFWNTEAFF
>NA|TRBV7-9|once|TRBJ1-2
TGTTCCAGCAGCTTGGGCAGCTATGGCTACACCTTC
CSSSLGSYGYTF
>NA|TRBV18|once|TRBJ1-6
TGTGCCAGCTCGTCTTCCAGCGCGCATAATTCACCCCTCCACTTT
CASSSSSAHNSPLHF
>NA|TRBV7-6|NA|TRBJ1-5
TGTGCCAGCAGCTTAGATGCGTATCAGCCCCAGCATTTT
CASSLDAYQPQHF